This TCR beta chain was identified during a study of metastatic and nonmetastatic thyroid tumors. At the level of the study: Repertoires of blood and of tissue (tumor or nodule) from malignant and benign thyroid patients were compared.

This clone was found many times. The antigen is not known. No conserved phenylalanine or tryptophan ends this CDR3, so it is likely a read error. Regarding the study as a whole: Across blood and tumor, TCR beta diversity in malignant thyroid tumors was reportedly significantly higher than in benign nodules.

The CDR3 spans 16 residues. Germline V gene data show CDR1 as SSHAT and CDR2 as FNYEAQ (reference sequence). Each patient came to thyroid surgery without any prior treatment (of any kind). TCRdb re-clonotyped the PCR reads via MiXCR. Counted here are around 23,000 clones, roughly 24% occurring once; the ten biggest clones make up under 6.5%. This TCR derives from a female donor with papillary thyroid cancer or a benign thyroid nodule (not recorded which). Some clones in this sample may be carry-over from other donors' samples. The source material was tumor tissue. The rearrangement uses TRBV7-7 and TRBJ1-6, with 9 bases fitting TRBD1. CDR3 protein: CASNVLTGGLWSPLHL. CDR3 bases: TGTGCTAGCAACGTCCTCACAGGGGGCCTTTGGTCACCCCTCCACTTG.